A selection of T cell receptor beta chains follows, all from one sample in a study of blood T cells in healthy people across ages. TCRdb used MiXCR to reprocess the 5' RACE reads, holding one entry per CDR3 protein. The profile shows over 1,500,000 distinct CDR3 sequences, 40% to 55% of them singletons. The source material was blood. All receptors derive from a woman between 40 and 50 years old in good health. Each CDR3 is given with its conserved first and last residue. D genes are given only for firm matches. Clone size is shown for a subset of rows, as once, few, many or a class of expanded clone.

>NA|NA|TRBV7-8|TRBJ1-2
TGTGCCAGCAGCTTATTTCAGGGAATGGGGGTGTTGGACTATGGCTACACCTTC
CASSLFQGMGVLDYGYTF
>NA|NA|TRBV6-6|TRBJ1-3
TGTGCCAGCCATAAAAGCGGAAACACCATATATTTT
CASHKSGNTIYF
>once|NA|TRBV19|TRBJ2-3
TGTGCCAGTAGTAAACAGACCAGGGAGACAGATACGCAGTATTTT
CASSKQTRETDTQYF
>few|NA|TRBV20-1|TRBJ1-2
TGCAGTGCTAGAGATAGGGCAGGGTACTATGGCTACACCTTC
CSARDRAGYYGYTF
>few|NA|TRBV7-9|TRBJ1-6
TGTGCCAGCAGCTTAGCAGGGGCATCCTATAATTCACCCCTCCACTTT
CASSLAGASYNSPLHF
>NA|NA|TRBV20-1|TRBJ2-3
TGCAGTGCTAGTAGAACGGGGCGGGGAGGGGGTACGCAGTATTTT
CSASRTGRGGGTQYF
>few|TRBD1|TRBV5-1|TRBJ1-6
TGCGCCAGCAGCCGGACAGGGGGCAGTTCACCCCTCCACTTT
CASSRTGGSSPLHF
>NA|TRBD1|TRBV10-1|TRBJ2-1
TGCGCCAGCAGTGGGGGAGACAGGGGGCCAAGCTCCTACAATGAGCAGTTCTTC
CASSGGDRGPSSYNEQFF
>few|TRBD2|TRBV3-1|TRBJ2-5
TGTGCCAGCAGCTCAAGGGGAGAGGGACTAGCGGGAGAGACCCAGTACTTC
CASSSRGEGLAGETQYF
>NA|NA|TRBV7-8|TRBJ1-2
TGTGCCAGCAGCCCCAGGACGGCCGCTTATGGCTACACCTTC
CASSPRTAAYGYTF
>NA|TRBD2|TRBV6-6|TRBJ2-5
TGTGCCAGCAAAGGTGGGCTAGCGGGCGCATCAGAGACCCAGTACTTC
CASKGGLAGASETQYF
>NA|NA|TRBV7-2|TRBJ2-7
TGTGCCAGCAGCTTAAGGGGCACGGGATTCGGTTCCTACGAGCAGTACTTC
CASSLRGTGFGSYEQYF
>NA|NA|TRBV4-3|TRBJ2-7
TGCGCCAGCAGCCAATCTAAAGCCTACGAGCAGTACTTC
CASSQSKAYEQYF
>NA|NA|TRBV7-2|TRBJ2-5
TGTACCAGCAGCCAAAGACGGCAAGAGACCCAGTACTTC
CTSSQRRQETQYF
>NA|TRBD1|TRBV24-1|TRBJ2-7
TGTGCCACCAGTGATACCGGGACAGGGGTTTCCTACGAGCAGTACTTC
CATSDTGTGVSYEQYF
>few|NA|TRBV7-2|TRBJ1-5
TGTGCCAGCAGCCCAGCTCGGGGTAATCGCAGCAATCAGCCCCAGCATTTT
CASSPARGNRSNQPQHF
>NA|NA|TRBV15|TRBJ1-1
TGTGCCACCAGCAGGATAGGTGAAGCTTTCTTT
CATSRIGEAFF
>NA|NA|TRBV20-1|TRBJ2-1
TGCAGTGAGGCTCGCTACAATGAGCAGTTCTTC
CSEARYNEQFF
>NA|TRBD2|TRBV24-1|TRBJ2-5
TGTGCCACCAGTGATCGCGGGAGCGGGTTACTTAAGAATGAGCAGTACTTC
CATSDRGSGLLKNEQYF
>once|NA|TRBV27|TRBJ2-1
TGTGCCAGCAGTTTAGCGGGCAGTTCGGGGCGTCGGGAGCAGTTCTTC
CASSLAGSSGRREQFF
>NA|TRBD1|TRBV5-1|TRBJ2-1
TGCGCCAGCAGCTTGGGACAGGGGACATATGAGCAGTTCTTC
CASSLGQGTYEQFF
>few|NA|TRBV4-3|TRBJ2-1
TGCGCCAGCAGCCAAGGGCTACTCCCCAATGAGCAGTTCTTC
CASSQGLLPNEQFF
>NA|NA|TRBV6-5|TRBJ2-5
TGTGCCAGCAGTCCCCGGAAGGGGTGGAAGACCCAGTACTTC
CASSPRKGWKTQYF
>NA|NA|TRBV15|TRBJ2-3
TGTGCCACCAGCAGAGTTCGCACAGATACGCAGTATTTT
CATSRVRTDTQYF
>NA|NA|TRBV7-6|TRBJ1-1
TGTGCCAGCAGCTCACAGGAGGACGGGAACACTGAAGCTTTCTTT
CASSSQEDGNTEAFF
>few|TRBD2|TRBV7-2|TRBJ2-5
TGTGCCAGCAGCTTTCAGCTAGCGGGGGGCCCCAACCAAGAGACCCAGTACTTC
CASSFQLAGGPNQETQYF
>few|TRBD2|TRBV18|TRBJ2-5
TGTGCCAGCTCACCGGGGAGCGGGGGCCAAGAGACCCAGTACTTC
CASSPGSGGQETQYF
>few|NA|TRBV10-3|TRBJ2-3
TGTGCCACCAACGACAGGGACTTGAGTACAGATACGCAGTATTTT
CATNDRDLSTDTQYF
>NA|NA|TRBV4-2|TRBJ1-2
TGTGCCAGCAGCCACCCCAGGGGCGCAGCGGGCGGCTACACCTTC
CASSHPRGAAGGYTF
>NA|NA|TRBV6-5|TRBJ2-3
TGTGTCAGCAGATCGGGTTTGGATACGCAGTATTTT
CVSRSGLDTQYF
>NA|TRBD1|TRBV9|TRBJ2-5
TGTGCCAGCAGCTCACCGGTGGGACAGGGAGAGACCCAGTACTTC
CASSSPVGQGETQYF
>few|NA|TRBV12-3/TRBV12-4|TRBJ2-1
TGTGCCAGCAGTTTAGGGGACGGGACCTACAATGAGCAGTTCTTC
CASSLGDGTYNEQFF
>few|NA|TRBV4-1|TRBJ1-2
TGCGCCAGCAGCCAAAGGACCTCCAGCGGCGGCTACACCTTC
CASSQRTSSGGYTF
>NA|NA|TRBV7-2|TRBJ2-1
TGTGCCAGCATGTACAGGAGCCCCAATGAGCAGTTCTTC
CASMYRSPNEQFF
>NA|NA|TRBV9|TRBJ1-2
TGTGCCAGCAGCGTAGAAGGGCAGGGAATGCTCACCTTC
CASSVEGQGMLTF
>few|NA|TRBV15|TRBJ1-1
TGTGCCACCAGCAGGGTGGGGGTCACTGAAGCTTTCTTT
CATSRVGVTEAFF
>NA|NA|TRBV27|TRBJ1-6
TGTGCCAGCAGTTTATGGAGTGGTAATTCACCCCTCCACTTT
CASSLWSGNSPLHF
>few|NA|TRBV7-6|TRBJ2-5
TGTGCCAGCAGCTTATTCGGGGACCAAGAGACCCAGTACTTC
CASSLFGDQETQYF
>NA|NA|TRBV6-2/TRBV6-3|TRBJ1-1
TGTGCCAGCAACACCGTGATGAACACTGAAGCTTTCTTT
CASNTVMNTEAFF
>few|NA|TRBV12-3/TRBV12-4|TRBJ2-3
TGTGCCAGCAGCTTAGTGGGCAGTACTAGCACAGATACGCAGTATTTT
CASSLVGSTSTDTQYF
>NA|NA|TRBV2|TRBJ1-1
TGTGCCGCCAGCAGAGTGAACACTGAAGCTTTCTTT
CAASRVNTEAFF
>NA|NA|TRBV7-9|TRBJ2-7
TGTGCCAGCAGCCAAGTAGGGCGGCAGGAACCGTCCTACGAGCAGTACTTC
CASSQVGRQEPSYEQYF
>few|NA|TRBV7-6|TRBJ2-7
TGTGCCAGCAGCTTAGGTACAAAAACCTACGAGCAGTACTTC
CASSLGTKTYEQYF
>NA|NA|TRBV4-3|TRBJ1-4
TGCGCCAGCAGCCCGACTCGGGGACGGACTAATGAAAAACTGTTTTTT
CASSPTRGRTNEKLFF
>NA|NA|TRBV4-1|TRBJ2-5
TGCGCCAGCAGCCAAGAAAACCGGGGTCAAGAGACCCAGTACTTC
CASSQENRGQETQYF